This section outlines one TCR beta chain sequence together with its context. TCRdb re-derived calls from the reads in MiXCR, one entry per CDR3 protein. Here the sample spans over 90,000 distinct CDR3 sequences, 25% to 40% being singletons. These data come from a study of type 1 regulatory T cells. At the level of the study: T-allo10 is an in vitro-generated, Tr1-enriched CD4 T cell product specific for alloantigen.

V was cut by 7 bases and J by 0 bases, with 15 bases left in between. The CDR3 runs 15 residues. From germline, CDR1 is MGHDK and CDR2 SYGVNS. Sample: CD4+ T cells, either the whole sample or a sorted fraction (not recorded which). The rearrangement links TRBV25-1 to TRBJ1-2; D possibly corresponds to TRBD1 (5 bases). The clonotype originates from a human donor in good health. The CDR3 sequence is CASTGTRGPNYGYTF. The CDR3 coding sequence is TGTGCCAGCACCGGAACGAGGGGTCCTAACTATGGCTACACCTTC.